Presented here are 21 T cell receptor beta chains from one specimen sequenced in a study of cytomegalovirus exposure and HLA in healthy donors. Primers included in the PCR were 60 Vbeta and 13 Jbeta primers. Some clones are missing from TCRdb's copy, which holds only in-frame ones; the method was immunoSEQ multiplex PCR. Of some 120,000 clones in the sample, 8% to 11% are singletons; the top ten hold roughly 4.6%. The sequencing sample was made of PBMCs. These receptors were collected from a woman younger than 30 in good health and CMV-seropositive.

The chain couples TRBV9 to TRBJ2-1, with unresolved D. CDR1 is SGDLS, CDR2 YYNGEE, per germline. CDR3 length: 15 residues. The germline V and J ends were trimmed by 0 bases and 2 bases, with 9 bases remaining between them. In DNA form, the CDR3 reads TGTGCCAGCAGCGTAGGGGCAGATCCCTACAATGAGCAGTTCTTC. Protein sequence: CASSVGADPYNEQFF. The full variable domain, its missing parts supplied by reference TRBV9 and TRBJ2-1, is DSGVTQTPKHLITATGQRVTLRCSPRSGDLSVYWYQQSLDQGLQFLIQYYNGEERAKGNILERFSAQQFPDLHSELNLSSLELGDSALYFCASSVGADPYNEQFFGPGTRLTVL.

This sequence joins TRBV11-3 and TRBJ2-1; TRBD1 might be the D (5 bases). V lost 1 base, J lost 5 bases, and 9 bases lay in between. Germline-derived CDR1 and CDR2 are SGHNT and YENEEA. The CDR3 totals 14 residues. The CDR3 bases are TGTGCCAGCAGCTTAGGGGCAGGGAACAATGAGCAGTTCTTC. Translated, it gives CASSLGAGNNEQFF. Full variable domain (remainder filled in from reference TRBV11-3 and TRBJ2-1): EAGVVQSPRYKIIEKKQPVAFWCNPISGHNTLYWYLQNLGQGPELLIRYENEEAVDDSQLPKDRFSAERLKGVDSTLKIQPAELGDSAVYLCASSLGAGNNEQFFGPGTRLTVL.

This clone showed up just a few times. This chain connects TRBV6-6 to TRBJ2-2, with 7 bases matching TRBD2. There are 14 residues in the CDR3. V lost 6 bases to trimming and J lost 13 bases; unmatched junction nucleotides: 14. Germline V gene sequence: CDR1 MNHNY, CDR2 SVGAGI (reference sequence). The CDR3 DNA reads TGTGCCAGCAGCCCCTCCGGGAGGTTCGAAGGGCTGTTTTTT. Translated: CASSPSGRFEGLFF.

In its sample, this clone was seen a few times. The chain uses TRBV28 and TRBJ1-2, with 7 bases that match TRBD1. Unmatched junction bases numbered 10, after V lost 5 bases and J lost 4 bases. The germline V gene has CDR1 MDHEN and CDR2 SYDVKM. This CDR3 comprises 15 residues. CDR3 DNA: TGTGCCAGCAGTCCTATACGGGACAGTATCTATGGCTACACCTTC. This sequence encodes CASSPIRDSIYGYTF.

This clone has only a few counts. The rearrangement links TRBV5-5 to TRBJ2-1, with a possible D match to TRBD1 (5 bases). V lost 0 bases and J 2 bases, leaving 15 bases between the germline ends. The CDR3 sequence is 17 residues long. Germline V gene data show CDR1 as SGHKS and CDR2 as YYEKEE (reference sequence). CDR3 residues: CASSLAQVFGAYNEQFF. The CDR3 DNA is TGTGCCAGCAGCTTGGCACAGGTTTTCGGCGCCTACAATGAGCAGTTCTTC. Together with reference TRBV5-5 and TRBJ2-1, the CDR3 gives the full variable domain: DAGVTQSPTHLIKTRGQQVTLRCSPISGHKSVSWYQQVLGQGPQFIFQYYEKEERGRGNFPDRFSARQFPNYSSELNVNALLLGDSALYLCASSLAQVFGAYNEQFFGPGTRLTVL.

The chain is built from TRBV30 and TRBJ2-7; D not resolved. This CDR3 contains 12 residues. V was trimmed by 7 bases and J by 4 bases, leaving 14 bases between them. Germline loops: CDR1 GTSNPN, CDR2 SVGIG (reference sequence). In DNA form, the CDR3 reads TGTGCCTTCTCCCCGTCGTTTTACGAGCAGTACTTC. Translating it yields CAFSPSFYEQYF.

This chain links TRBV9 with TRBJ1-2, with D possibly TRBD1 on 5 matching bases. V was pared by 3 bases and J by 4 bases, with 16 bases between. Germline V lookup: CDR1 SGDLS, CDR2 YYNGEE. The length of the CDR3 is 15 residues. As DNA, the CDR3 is TGTGCCAGCAGCGCGACAGCTAGTAACCCCTATGGCTACACCTTC. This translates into CASSATASNPYGYTF.

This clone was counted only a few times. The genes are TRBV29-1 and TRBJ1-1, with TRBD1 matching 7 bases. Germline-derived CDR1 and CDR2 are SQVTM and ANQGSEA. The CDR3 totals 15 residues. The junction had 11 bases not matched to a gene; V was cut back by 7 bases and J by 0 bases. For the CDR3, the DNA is TGCAGCGCTCGGGACAGTGCCCCCTTGAACACTGAAGCTTTCTTT. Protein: CSARDSAPLNTEAFF. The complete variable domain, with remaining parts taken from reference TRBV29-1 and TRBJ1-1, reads SAVISQKPSRDICQRGTSLTIQCQVDSQVTMMFWYRQQPGQSLTLIATANQGSEATYESGFVIDKFPISRPNLTFSTLTVSNMSPEDSSIYLCSARDSAPLNTEAFFGQGTRLTVV.

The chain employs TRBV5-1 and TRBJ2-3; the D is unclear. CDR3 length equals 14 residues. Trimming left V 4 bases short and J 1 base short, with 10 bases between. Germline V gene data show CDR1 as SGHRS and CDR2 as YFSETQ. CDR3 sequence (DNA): TGCGCCAGCAGCCCGCCGCCAGGCACAGATACGCAGTATTTT. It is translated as CASSPPPGTDTQYF. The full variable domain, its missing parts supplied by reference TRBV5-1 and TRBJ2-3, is KAGVTQTPRYLIKTRGQQVTLSCSPISGHRSVSWYQQTPGQGLQFLFEYFSETQRNKGNFPGRFSGRQFSNSRSEMNVSTLELGDSALYLCASSPPPGTDTQYFGPGTRLTVL.

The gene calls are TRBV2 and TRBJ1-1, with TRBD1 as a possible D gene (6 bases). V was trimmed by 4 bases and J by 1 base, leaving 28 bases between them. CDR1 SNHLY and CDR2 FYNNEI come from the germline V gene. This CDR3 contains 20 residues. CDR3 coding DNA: TGTGCCAGCAGTGCCCCTCCATTTAACAGTTGGACAGCTGGGAACACTGAAGCTTTCTTT. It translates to CASSAPPFNSWTAGNTEAFF.

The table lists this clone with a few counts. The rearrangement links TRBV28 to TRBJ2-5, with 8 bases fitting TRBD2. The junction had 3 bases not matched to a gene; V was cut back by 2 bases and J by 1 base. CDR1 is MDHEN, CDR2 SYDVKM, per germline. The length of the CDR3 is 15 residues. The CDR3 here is CASSLSGSFQETQYF. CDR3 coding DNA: TGTGCCAGCAGTTTAAGCGGGAGTTTCCAAGAGACCCAGTACTTC.

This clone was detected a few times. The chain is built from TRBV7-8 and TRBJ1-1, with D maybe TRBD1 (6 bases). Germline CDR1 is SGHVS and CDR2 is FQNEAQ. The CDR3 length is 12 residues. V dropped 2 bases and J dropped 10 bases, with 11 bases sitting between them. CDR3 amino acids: CASSLTAGAAFF. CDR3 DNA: TGTGCCAGCAGCTTAACGGCAGGGGCAGCTTTCTTT.

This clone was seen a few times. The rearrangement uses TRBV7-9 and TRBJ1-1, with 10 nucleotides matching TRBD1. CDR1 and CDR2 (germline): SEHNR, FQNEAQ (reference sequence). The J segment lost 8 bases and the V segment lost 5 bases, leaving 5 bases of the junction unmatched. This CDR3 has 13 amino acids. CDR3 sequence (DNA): TGTGCCAGCAGCAATCCGGGACAGGGGGAAGCTTTCTTT. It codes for CASSNPGQGEAFF.

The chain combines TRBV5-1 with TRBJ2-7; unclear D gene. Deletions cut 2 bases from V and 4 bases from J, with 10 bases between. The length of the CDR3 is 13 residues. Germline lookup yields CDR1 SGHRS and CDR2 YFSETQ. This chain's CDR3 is CASSFNEPYEQYF. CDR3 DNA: TGCGCCAGCAGCTTTAATGAGCCGTACGAGCAGTACTTC.

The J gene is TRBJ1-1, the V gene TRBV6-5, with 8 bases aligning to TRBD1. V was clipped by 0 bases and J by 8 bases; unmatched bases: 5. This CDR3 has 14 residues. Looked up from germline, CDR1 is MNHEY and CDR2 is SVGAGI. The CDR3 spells CASSYSGQGREAFF. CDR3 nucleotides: TGTGCCAGCAGTTACTCTGGACAGGGACGCGAAGCTTTCTTT.

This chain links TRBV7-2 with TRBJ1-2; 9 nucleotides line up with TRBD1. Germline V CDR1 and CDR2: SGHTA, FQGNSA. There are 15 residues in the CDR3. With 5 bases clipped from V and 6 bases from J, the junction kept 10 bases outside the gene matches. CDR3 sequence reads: CASSLMVTGGNGYTF. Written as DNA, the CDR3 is TGTGCCAGCAGCCTTATGGTGACAGGGGGGAATGGCTACACCTTC. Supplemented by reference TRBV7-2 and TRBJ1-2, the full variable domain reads GAGVSQSPSNKVTEKGKDVELRCDPISGHTALYWYRQSLGQGLEFLIYFQGNSAPDKSGLPSDRFSAERTGGSVSTLTIQRTQQEDSAVYLCASSLMVTGGNGYTFGSGTRLTVV.

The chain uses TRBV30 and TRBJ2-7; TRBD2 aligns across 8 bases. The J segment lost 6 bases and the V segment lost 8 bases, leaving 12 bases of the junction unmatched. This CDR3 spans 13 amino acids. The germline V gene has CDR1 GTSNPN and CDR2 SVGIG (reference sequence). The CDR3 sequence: CALAGTRNGEQYF. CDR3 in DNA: TGTGCCCTGGCCGGGACTAGGAATGGCGAGCAGTACTTC.

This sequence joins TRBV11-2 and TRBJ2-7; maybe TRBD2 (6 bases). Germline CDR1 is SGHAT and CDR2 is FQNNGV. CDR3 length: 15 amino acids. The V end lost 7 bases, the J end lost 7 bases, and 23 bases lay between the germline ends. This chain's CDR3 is CASTGWQGGVKEQYF. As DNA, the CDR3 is TGTGCCAGCACCGGGTGGCAGGGAGGAGTGAAGGAGCAGTACTTC.

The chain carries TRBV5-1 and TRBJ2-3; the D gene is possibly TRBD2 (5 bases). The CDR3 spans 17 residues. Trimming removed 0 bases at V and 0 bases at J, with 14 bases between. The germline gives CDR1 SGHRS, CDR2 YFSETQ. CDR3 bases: TGCGCCAGCAGCTTGGAGTTCGTAGCGATTAGCACAGATACGCAGTATTTT. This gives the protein CASSLEFVAISTDTQYF.

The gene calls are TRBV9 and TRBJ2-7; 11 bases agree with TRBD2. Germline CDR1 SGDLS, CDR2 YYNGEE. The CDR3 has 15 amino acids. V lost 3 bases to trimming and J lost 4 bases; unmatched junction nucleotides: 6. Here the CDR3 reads CASSAAGTSGYEQYF. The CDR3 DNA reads TGTGCCAGCAGCGCAGCCGGGACTAGCGGTTACGAGCAGTACTTC.

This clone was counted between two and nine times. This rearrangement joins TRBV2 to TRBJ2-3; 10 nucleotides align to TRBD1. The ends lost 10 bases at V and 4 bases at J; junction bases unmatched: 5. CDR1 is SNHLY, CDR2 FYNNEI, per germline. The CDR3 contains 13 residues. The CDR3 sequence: CAISGTGADTQYF. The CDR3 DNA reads TGTGCCATCTCGGGGACAGGGGCAGATACGCAGTATTTT.